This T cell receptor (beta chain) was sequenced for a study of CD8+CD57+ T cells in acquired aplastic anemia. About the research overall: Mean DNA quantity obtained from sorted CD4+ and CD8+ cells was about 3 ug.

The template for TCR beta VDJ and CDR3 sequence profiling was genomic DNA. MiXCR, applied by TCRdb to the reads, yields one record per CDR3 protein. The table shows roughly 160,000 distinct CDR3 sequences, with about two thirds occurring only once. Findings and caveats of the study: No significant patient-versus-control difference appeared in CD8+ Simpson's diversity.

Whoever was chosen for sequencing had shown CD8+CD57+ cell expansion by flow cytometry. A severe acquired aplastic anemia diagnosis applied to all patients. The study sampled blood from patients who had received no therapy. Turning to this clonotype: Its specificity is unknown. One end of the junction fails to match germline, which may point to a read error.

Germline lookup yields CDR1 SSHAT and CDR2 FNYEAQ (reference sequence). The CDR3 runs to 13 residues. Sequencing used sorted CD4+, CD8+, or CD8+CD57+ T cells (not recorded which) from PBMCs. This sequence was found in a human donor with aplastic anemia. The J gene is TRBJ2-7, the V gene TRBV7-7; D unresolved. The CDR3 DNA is TGTGCTAGCAGCGCCGGGTTGATCTACGAGCAGTACTTC. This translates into CASSAGLIYEQYF. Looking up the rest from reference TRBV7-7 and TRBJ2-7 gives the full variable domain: GAGVSQSPRYKVTKRGQDVTLRCDPISSHATLYWYQQALGQGPEFLTYFNYEAQPDKSGLPSDRFSAERPEGSISTLTIQRTEQRDSAMYRCASSAGLIYEQYFGPGTRLTVT.